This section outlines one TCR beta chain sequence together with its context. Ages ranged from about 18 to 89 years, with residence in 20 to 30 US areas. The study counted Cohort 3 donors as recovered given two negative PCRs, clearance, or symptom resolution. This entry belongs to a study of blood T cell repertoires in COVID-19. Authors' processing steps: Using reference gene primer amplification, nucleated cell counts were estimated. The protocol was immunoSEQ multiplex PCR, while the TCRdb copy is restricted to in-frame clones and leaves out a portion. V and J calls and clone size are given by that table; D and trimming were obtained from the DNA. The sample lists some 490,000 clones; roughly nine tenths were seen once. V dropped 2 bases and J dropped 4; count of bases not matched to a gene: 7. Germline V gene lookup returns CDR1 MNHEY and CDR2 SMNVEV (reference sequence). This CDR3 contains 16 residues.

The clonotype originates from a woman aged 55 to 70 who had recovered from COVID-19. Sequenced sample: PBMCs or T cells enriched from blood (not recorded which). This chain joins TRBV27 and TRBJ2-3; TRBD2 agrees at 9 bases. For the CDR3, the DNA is TGTGCCAGCAGTTTAGGGCGGGGGGGTCTCGCAGATACGCAGTATTTT. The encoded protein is CASSLGRGGLADTQYF.